The 2 T cell receptor beta chains below were found in one sample sequenced in a study of CD8+CD57+ T cells in acquired aplastic anemia. Patients chosen for sequencing had shown CD8+CD57+ cell expansion by flow cytometry. The study profiled TCR beta VDJ and CDR3 using genomic DNA as template. MiXCR was run by TCRdb on the reads, yielding one entry per CDR3 protein. The table includes some 150,000 distinct CDR3 sequences, about 45% detected once. The material sequenced was sorted CD4+, CD8+, or CD8+CD57+ T cells (not recorded which) from PBMCs. Source of these receptors: a human donor with aplastic anemia.

This clonotype was seen repeatedly, ten times or more. V is TRBV6-1 and J is TRBJ2-7; possibly TRBD1 or TRBD2 for D (5 bases each). CDR1 MNHNS and CDR2 SASEGT come from the germline V gene. Trimming stripped 8 bases from V and 0 bases from J, with 17 bases between. The CDR3 length is 15 residues. The CDR3 loop reads CASSGPGVSSYEQYF. DNA of the CDR3: TGTGCCAGCTCGGGACCCGGGGTAAGCTCCTACGAGCAGTACTTC.

The chain carries TRBV12-3 or TRBV12-4 and TRBJ2-5; the D gene is possibly TRBD1 (7 bases). V was shortened by 6 bases and J by 5 bases, with 13 bases between the two germline ends. The CDR3 spans 13 residues. DNA of the CDR3: TGTGCCAGCAGCAGGGGGGAAATGGAGACCCAGTACTTC. This encodes CASSRGEMETQYF.